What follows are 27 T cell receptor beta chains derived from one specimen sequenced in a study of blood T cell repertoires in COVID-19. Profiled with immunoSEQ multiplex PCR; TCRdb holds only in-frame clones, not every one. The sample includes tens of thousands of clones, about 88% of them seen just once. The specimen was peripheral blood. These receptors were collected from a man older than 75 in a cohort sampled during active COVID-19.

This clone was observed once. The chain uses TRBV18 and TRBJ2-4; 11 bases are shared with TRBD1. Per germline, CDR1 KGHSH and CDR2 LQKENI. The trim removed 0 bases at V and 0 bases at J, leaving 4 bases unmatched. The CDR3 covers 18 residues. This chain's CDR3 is CASSPPGQGVLAKNIQYF. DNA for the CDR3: TGTGCCAGCTCACCACCGGGACAGGGGGTACTAGCCAAAAACATTCAGTACTTC.

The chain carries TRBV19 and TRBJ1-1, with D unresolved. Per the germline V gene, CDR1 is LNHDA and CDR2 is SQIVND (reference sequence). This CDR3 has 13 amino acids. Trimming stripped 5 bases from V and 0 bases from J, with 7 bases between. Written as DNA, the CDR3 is TGTGCCAGTAGTCTCACAGTGAACACTGAAGCTTTCTTT. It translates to CASSLTVNTEAFF.

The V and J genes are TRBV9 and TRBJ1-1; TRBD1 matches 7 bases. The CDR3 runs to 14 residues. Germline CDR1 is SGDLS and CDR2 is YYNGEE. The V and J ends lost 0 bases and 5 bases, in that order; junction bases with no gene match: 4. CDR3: CASSVGQGGTEAFF. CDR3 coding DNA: TGTGCCAGCAGCGTAGGACAGGGCGGTACTGAAGCTTTCTTT.

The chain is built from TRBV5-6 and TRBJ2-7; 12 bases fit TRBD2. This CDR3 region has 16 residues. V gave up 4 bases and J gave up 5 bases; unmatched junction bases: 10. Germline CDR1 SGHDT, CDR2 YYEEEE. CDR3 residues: CASSPPTSGSFHEQYF. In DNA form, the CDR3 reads TGTGCCAGCAGCCCTCCGACTAGCGGGAGTTTCCACGAGCAGTACTTC.

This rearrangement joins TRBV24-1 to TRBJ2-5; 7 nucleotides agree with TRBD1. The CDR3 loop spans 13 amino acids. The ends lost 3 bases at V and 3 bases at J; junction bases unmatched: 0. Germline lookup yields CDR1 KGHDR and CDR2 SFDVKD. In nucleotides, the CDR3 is TGTGCCACCAGTGATGGGACAGAAGAGACCCAGTACTTC. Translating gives CATSDGTEETQYF.

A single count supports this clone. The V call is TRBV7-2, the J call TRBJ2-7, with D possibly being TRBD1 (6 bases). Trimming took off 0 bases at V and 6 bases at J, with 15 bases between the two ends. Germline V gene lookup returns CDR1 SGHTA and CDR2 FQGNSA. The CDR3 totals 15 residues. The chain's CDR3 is CASSLAFAGAGEQYF. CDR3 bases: TGTGCCAGCAGCTTAGCGTTTGCAGGGGCGGGCGAGCAGTACTTC.

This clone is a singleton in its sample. CDR3 in amino acids: CASSLFGTLLRNTEAFF. Written as DNA, the CDR3 is TGTGCCAGCAGTTTATTCGGGACATTATTGAGGAACACTGAAGCTTTCTTT. The V and J genes are TRBV27 and TRBJ1-1; maybe TRBD1 (6 bases). Trimming pared 1 base from V and 1 base from J, leaving 16 bases between. In germline, CDR1 is MNHEY, CDR2 SMNVEV (reference sequence). The CDR3 has 17 amino acids.

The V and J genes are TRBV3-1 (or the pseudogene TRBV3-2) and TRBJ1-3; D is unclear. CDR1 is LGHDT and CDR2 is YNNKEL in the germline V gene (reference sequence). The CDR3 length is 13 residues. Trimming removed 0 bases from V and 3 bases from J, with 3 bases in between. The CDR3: CASSQDIGNTIYF. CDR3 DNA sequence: TGTGCCAGCAGCCAAGATATTGGAAACACCATATATTTT.

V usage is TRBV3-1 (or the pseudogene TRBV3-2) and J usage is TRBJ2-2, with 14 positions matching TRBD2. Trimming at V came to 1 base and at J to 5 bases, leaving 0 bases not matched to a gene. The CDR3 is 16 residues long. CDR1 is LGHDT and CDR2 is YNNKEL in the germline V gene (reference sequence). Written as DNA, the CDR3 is TGTGCCAGCAGCCAAGGACTAGCGGGGGGGACCGGGGAGCTGTTTTTT. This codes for CASSQGLAGGTGELFF.

The chain's CDR3 is CASSLGDRDHYEQYF. CDR3 bases: TGTGCCAGCAGCTTGGGGGACAGGGACCACTACGAGCAGTACTTC. This chain links TRBV5-4 with TRBJ2-7; 9 nucleotides line up with TRBD1. Germline-derived CDR1 and CDR2 are SGHNT and YYREEE (reference sequence). The CDR3 covers 15 residues. The V gene end was trimmed by 0 bases and the J gene end by 3 bases; junction bases not matched to a gene: 4.

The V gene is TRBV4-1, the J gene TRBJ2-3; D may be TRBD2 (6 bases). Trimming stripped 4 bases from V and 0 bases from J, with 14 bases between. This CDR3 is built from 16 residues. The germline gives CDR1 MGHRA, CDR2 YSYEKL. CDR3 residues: CASSLNPGTSTDTQYF. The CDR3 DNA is TGCGCCAGCAGCCTTAATCCCGGGACTAGCACAGATACGCAGTATTTT.

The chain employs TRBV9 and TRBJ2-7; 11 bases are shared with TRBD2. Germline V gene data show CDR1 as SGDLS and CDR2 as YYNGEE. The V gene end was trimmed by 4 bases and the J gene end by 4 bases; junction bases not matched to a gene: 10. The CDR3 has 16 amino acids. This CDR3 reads CASSPLGGLAVYEQYF. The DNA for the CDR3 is TGTGCCAGCAGCCCCCTCGGGGGACTAGCGGTGTACGAGCAGTACTTC.

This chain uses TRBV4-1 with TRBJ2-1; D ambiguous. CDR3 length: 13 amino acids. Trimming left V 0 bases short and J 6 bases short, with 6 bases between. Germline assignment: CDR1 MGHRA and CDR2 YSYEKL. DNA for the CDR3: TGCGCCAGCAGCCAAGATCGTAGCAATGAGCAGTTCTTC. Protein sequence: CASSQDRSNEQFF.

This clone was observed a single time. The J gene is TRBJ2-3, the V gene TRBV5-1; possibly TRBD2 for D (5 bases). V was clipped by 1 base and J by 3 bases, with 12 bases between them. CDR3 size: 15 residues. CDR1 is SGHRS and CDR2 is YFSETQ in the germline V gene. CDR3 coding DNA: TGCGCCAGCAGCTTGATCCCTGGAGGAACAGATACGCAGTATTTT. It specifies CASSLIPGGTDTQYF.

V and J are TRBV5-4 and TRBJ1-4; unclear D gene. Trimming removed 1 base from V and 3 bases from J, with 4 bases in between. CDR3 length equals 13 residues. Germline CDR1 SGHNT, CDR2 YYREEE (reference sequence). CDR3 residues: CASSLIANEKLFF. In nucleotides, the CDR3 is TGTGCCAGCAGCTTGATCGCTAATGAAAAACTGTTTTTT.

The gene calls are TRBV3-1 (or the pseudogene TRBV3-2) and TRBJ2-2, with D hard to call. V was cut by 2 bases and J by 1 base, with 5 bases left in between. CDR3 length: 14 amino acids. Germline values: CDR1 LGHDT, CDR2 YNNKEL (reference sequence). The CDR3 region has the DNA TGTGCCAGCAGCCAATCAGGGAACACCGGGGAGCTGTTTTTT. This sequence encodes CASSQSGNTGELFF.

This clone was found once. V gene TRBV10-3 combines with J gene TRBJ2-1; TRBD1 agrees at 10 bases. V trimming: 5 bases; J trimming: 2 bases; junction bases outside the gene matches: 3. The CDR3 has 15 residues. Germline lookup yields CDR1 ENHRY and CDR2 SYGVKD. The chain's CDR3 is CAISSTGGTYNEQFF. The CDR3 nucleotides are TGTGCCATCAGTTCGACAGGGGGCACCTACAATGAGCAGTTCTTC.

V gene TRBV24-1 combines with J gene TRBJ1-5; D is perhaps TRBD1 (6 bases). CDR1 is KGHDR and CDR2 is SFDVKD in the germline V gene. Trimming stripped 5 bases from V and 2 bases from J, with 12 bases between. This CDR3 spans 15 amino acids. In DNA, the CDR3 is TGTGCCACCAGTGCTTCAGGGGCCGGCAATCAGCCCCAGCATTTT. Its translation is CATSASGAGNQPQHF.

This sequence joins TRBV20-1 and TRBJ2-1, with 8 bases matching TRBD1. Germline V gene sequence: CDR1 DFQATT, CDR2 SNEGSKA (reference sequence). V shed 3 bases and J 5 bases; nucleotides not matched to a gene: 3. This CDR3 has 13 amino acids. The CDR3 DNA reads TGCAGTGCTAGTCAGGGGGCAGACAATGAGCAGTTCTTC. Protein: CSASQGADNEQFF.

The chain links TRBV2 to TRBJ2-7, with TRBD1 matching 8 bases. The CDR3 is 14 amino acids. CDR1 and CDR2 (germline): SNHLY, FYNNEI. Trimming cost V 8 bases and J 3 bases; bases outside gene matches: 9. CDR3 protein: CASFGQGKIYEQYF. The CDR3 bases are TGTGCCAGCTTTGGACAGGGTAAAATCTACGAGCAGTACTTC.

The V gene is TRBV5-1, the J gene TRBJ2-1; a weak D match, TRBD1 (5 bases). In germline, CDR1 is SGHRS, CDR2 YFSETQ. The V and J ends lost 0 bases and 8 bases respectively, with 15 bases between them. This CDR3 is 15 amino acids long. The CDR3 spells CASSLEGRDSDEQFF. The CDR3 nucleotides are TGCGCCAGCAGCTTGGAGGGCAGGGATTCCGATGAGCAGTTCTTC.

The CDR3 DNA is TGCGCCAGCAGCCCCCAGGGGGGATTAAGCTCTGGGGCCAACGTCCTGACTTTC. Translated, it gives CASSPQGGLSSGANVLTF. V gene TRBV4-1 combines with J gene TRBJ2-6, with D possibly TRBD1 on 7 matching bases. The V end was cut by 4 bases, the J end by 0 bases, with 16 bases between. Germline loops: CDR1 MGHRA, CDR2 YSYEKL. The CDR3 is 18 residues long.

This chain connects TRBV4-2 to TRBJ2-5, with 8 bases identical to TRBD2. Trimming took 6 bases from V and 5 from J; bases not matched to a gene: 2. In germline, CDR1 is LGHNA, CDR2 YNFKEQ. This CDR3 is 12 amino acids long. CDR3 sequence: CASRSGGETQYF. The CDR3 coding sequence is TGTGCCAGCAGGTCGGGGGGGGAGACCCAGTACTTC.

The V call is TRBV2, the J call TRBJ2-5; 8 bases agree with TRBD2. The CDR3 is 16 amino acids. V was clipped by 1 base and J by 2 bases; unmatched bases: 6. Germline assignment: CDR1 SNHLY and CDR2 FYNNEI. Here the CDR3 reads CASSEEREWPQETQYF. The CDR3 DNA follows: TGTGCCAGCAGTGAAGAGCGGGAGTGGCCTCAAGAGACCCAGTACTTC.

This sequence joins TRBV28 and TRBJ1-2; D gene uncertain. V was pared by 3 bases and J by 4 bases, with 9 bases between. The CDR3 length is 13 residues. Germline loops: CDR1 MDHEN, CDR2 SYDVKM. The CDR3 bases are TGTGCCAGCAGTTTCGGTCAGCGCTATGGCTACACCTTC. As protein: CASSFGQRYGYTF.

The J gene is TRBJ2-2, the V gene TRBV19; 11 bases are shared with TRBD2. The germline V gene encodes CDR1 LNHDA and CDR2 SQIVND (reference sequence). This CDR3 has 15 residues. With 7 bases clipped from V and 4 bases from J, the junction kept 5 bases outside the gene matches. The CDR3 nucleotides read TGTGCCAGTATTCATAGCGGGAGGGCCACCGGGGAGCTGTTTTTT. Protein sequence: CASIHSGRATGELFF.

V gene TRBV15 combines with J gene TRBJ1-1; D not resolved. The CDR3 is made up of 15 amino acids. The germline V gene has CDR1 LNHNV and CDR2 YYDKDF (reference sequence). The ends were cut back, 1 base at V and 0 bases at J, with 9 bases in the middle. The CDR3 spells CATSRGGGMNTEAFF. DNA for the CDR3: TGTGCCACCAGCAGAGGGGGAGGCATGAACACTGAAGCTTTCTTT.